A selection of T cell receptor beta chains follows, all from one sample in a study of T-cell memory formation after mild COVID-19. MiXCR, run by TCRdb on the 5' RACE reads, gives a single entry per CDR3 protein. Here the sample spans 300,000 to 350,000 distinct CDR3 sequences, roughly an eighth being singletons. Sequencing used PBMCs or a T cell subset sorted from them (not recorded which). The source of these receptors is a man in his late teens or twenties who had mild COVID-19 (a few samples of this study predate the infection). Cell type and time point are not known. Each CDR3 is given with its conserved first and last residue. D genes are given only for firm matches. Clone size, where shown, is once, few, many, or a class for clones that have expanded.

TRBJ2-5 . TRBV5-1 few TGCGCCAGCAGCTTGGTCCCATCGGGGACCCAAGAGACCCAGTACTTC CASSLVPSGTQETQYF
TRBJ1-3 . TRBV3-1 few TGTGCCAGCAGCCACCACGGGGGCATTGGAAACACCATATATTTT CASSHHGGIGNTIYF
TRBJ2-5 TRBD2 TRBV7-8 . TGTGCCAGCAGCGGGACTAGCGGGGGGGCCACAGAGACCCAGTACTTC CASSGTSGGATETQYF
TRBJ2-2 TRBD2 TRBV4-1 many TGCGCCAGCAGCTCTGGGACTAGCGGGGTTTCCGGGGAGCTGTTTTTT CASSSGTSGVSGELFF
TRBJ2-1 . TRBV7-9 few TGTGCCAGCAGCATAGCTGGGACACGGAGCTCCTACAATGAGCAGTTCTTC CASSIAGTRSSYNEQFF
TRBJ1-5 . TRBV7-2 . TGTGCCAGCAGCTTAACAGGACCTAGCAATCAGCCCCAGCATTTT CASSLTGPSNQPQHF
TRBJ2-7 TRBD1 TRBV5-1 many TGCGCCAGCAGCTTGGTCGGGACAGGCACCTACGAGCAGTACTTC CASSLVGTGTYEQYF
TRBJ2-7 TRBD1 TRBV25-1 . TGTGCCAGCAGTGAAGAGGACAGGGACGAGCAGTACTTC CASSEEDRDEQYF
TRBJ2-1 . TRBV6-2/TRBV6-3 . TGTGCCAGCAGTCCCCTAGGGCGCAATGAGCAGTTCTTC CASSPLGRNEQFF
TRBJ2-5 TRBD1 TRBV7-6 . TGTGCCAGCAGCCCAAGACAGGGAAGGCAAGAGACCCAGTACTTC CASSPRQGRQETQYF
TRBJ2-7 . TRBV19 few TGTGCCAGTAGTGCCGGCTCAGGTTCCTACGAGCAGTACTTC CASSAGSGSYEQYF